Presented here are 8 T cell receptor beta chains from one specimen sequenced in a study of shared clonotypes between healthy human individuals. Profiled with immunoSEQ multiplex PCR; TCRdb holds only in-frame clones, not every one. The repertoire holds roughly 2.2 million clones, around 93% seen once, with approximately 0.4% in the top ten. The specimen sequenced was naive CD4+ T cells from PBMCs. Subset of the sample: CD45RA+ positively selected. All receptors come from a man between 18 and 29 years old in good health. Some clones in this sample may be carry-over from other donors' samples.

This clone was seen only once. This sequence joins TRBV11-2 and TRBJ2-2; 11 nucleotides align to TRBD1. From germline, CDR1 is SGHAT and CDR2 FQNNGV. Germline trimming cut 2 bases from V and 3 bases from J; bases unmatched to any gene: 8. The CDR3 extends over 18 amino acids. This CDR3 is CASSLRPGTGGDTGELFF. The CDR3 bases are TGTGCCAGCAGCTTAAGACCCGGGACAGGGGGGGACACCGGGGAGCTGTTTTTT.

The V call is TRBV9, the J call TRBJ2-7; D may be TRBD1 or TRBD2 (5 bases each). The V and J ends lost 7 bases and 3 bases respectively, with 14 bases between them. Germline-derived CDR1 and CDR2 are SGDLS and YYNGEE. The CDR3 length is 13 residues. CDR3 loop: CASSRDGIYEQYF. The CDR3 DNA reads TGTGCCAGCTCCCGGGACGGAATCTACGAGCAGTACTTC.

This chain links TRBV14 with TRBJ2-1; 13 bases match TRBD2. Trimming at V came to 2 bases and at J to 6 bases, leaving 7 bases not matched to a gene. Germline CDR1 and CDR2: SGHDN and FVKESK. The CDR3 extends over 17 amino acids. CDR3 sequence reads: CASSQSTSGRGLNEQFF. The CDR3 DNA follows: TGTGCCAGCAGCCAAAGCACTAGCGGGAGGGGGCTCAATGAGCAGTTCTTC.

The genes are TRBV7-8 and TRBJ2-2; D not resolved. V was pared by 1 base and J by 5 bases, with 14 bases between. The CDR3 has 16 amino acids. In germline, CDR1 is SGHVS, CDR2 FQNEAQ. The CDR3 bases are TGTGCCAGCAGCTTAGGCGGACGGGCGAGAACCGGGGAGCTGTTTTTT. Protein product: CASSLGGRARTGELFF.

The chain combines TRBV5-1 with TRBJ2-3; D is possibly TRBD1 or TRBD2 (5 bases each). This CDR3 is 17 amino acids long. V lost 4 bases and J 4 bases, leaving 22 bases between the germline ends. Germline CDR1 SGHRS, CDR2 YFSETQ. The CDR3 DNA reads TGCGCCAGCAGCCCCCATCAACCACCAGGGAGCTCAGATACGCAGTATTTT. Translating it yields CASSPHQPPGSSDTQYF.

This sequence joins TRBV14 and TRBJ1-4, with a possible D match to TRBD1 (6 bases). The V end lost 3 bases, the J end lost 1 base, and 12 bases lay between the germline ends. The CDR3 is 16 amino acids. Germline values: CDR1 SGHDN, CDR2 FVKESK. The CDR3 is CASSQTRGRTNEKLFF. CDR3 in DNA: TGTGCCAGCAGCCAGACGCGGGGGCGAACTAATGAAAAACTGTTTTTT.

CDR3 sequence: CASSPGGAIGETQYF. The CDR3 nucleotides read TGTGCCAGCAGTCCCGGGGGAGCGATTGGGGAGACCCAGTACTTC. The genes are TRBV28 and TRBJ2-5, with D tentatively TRBD2 (6 bases). Trimming left V 5 bases short and J 5 bases short, with 18 bases between. Germline CDR1 and CDR2: MDHEN and SYDVKM. This CDR3 spans 15 amino acids. Full variable domain (rest looked up from reference TRBV28 and TRBJ2-5): DVKVTQSSRYLVKRTGEKVFLECVQDMDHENMFWYRQDPGLGLRLIYFSYDVKMKEKGDIPEGYSVSREKKERFSLILESASTNQTSMYLCASSPGGAIGETQYFGPGTRLLVL.

The DNA for the CDR3 is TGTGCCAGCAGCACCGGGACTAGCGGGATATGGCCCACAGATACGCAGTATTTT. Translated, it gives CASSTGTSGIWPTDTQYF. The chain recombines TRBV9 with TRBJ2-3, with 13 nucleotides matching TRBD2. The V segment lost 4 bases and the J segment 2 bases; nucleotides outside the gene matches: 10. Germline V CDR1 and CDR2: SGDLS, YYNGEE. This CDR3 region has 18 residues. Filled out from reference TRBV9 and TRBJ2-3, the complete variable domain reads DSGVTQTPKHLITATGQRVTLRCSPRSGDLSVYWYQQSLDQGLQFLIQYYNGEERAKGNILERFSAQQFPDLHSELNLSSLELGDSALYFCASSTGTSGIWPTDTQYFGPGTRLTVL.